This is a list of T cell receptor beta chains from one sample in a study of cytomegalovirus exposure and HLA in healthy donors. The table came from immunoSEQ multiplex PCR; TCRdb's copy has only in-frame clones and leaves some out. The sample lists over 85,000 clones; over 65% were seen once. The sequenced sample was PBMCs. The receptors derive from a man between 25 and 39 years old in good health and CMV-seropositive. Each CDR3 is given with its conserved first and last residue. Each record gives: clone size, J gene, V gene, D gene, CDR3 DNA, CDR3 protein. The D gene is left open where the match is weak. Clone size is given for some rows only: seen once, a few or many times, or a class if the clone is expanded.

clone size: NA
J gene: TRBJ2-2
V gene: TRBV5-1
D gene: TRBD1
CDR3 DNA: TGCGCCAGCAGGACAGGGACGAACACCGGGGAGCTGTTTTTT
CDR3 protein: CASRTGTNTGELFF

clone size: once
J gene: TRBJ2-7
V gene: TRBV11-2
D gene: TRBD1
CDR3 DNA: TGTGCCAGCAGCCCCATTATGGGACAGAGGGGCTCGCAGTACTTC
CDR3 protein: CASSPIMGQRGSQYF

clone size: NA
J gene: TRBJ2-7
V gene: TRBV5-1
D gene: TRBD1
CDR3 DNA: TGCGCCAGCAGCGTAACACCGGGACAGGTCTACGAGCAGTACTTC
CDR3 protein: CASSVTPGQVYEQYF

clone size: NA
J gene: TRBJ1-1
V gene: TRBV6-5
D gene: TRBD1
CDR3 DNA: TGTGCCAGCAATCGACAGGGTGGCTCGAACACTGAAGCTTTCTTT
CDR3 protein: CASNRQGGSNTEAFF

clone size: NA
J gene: TRBJ2-5
V gene: TRBV5-1
D gene: TRBD2
CDR3 DNA: TGCGCCAGCAGCTTGCTAGCGGGGGTACAAGAGACCCAGTACTTC
CDR3 protein: CASSLLAGVQETQYF

clone size: NA
J gene: TRBJ2-7
V gene: TRBV7-2
D gene: TRBD2
CDR3 DNA: TGTGCCAGCAGCCCTCCCGGGACTAGCGGGGGCTTCTCCTACGAGCAGTACTTC
CDR3 protein: CASSPPGTSGGFSYEQYF

clone size: NA
J gene: TRBJ2-1
V gene: TRBV7-2
D gene: TRBD2
CDR3 DNA: TGTGCCAGCAGCTTTGGGCTAGCGGAGAGCTCCTACAATGAGCAGTTCTTC
CDR3 protein: CASSFGLAESSYNEQFF

clone size: few
J gene: TRBJ2-3
V gene: TRBV28
D gene: NA
CDR3 DNA: TGTGCCAGCAGTCCCAAGCGCGGGGCAGATACGCAGTATTTT
CDR3 protein: CASSPKRGADTQYF

clone size: NA
J gene: TRBJ1-1
V gene: TRBV4-3
D gene: NA
CDR3 DNA: TGCGCCAGCAGCCAGGGCGTGAGTTGGACTGAAGCTTTCTTT
CDR3 protein: CASSQGVSWTEAFF

clone size: NA
J gene: TRBJ2-5
V gene: TRBV6-5
D gene: NA
CDR3 DNA: TGTGCCAGCAGTAAACGGGACAAGGAGACCCAGTACTTC
CDR3 protein: CASSKRDKETQYF

clone size: NA
J gene: TRBJ2-3
V gene: TRBV6-6
D gene: TRBD2
CDR3 DNA: TGTGCCAGCAGGTGGGGAGCGGGGGCGAGAGGAGATACGCAGTATTTT
CDR3 protein: CASRWGAGARGDTQYF

clone size: few
J gene: TRBJ1-2
V gene: TRBV9
D gene: TRBD1
CDR3 DNA: TGTGCCAGCAGGGACGACAGGGGCGGCTATGGCTACACCTTC
CDR3 protein: CASRDDRGGYGYTF

clone size: NA
J gene: TRBJ2-1
V gene: TRBV5-1
D gene: NA
CDR3 DNA: TGCGCCAGCAGCATCATAGGGGGAGTCTACAATGAGCAGTTCTTC
CDR3 protein: CASSIIGGVYNEQFF

clone size: NA
J gene: TRBJ2-2
V gene: TRBV5-1
D gene: TRBD2
CDR3 DNA: TGCGCCAGCAGCTTGGGAACGGGACTAGGGGGCACCGGGGAGCTGTTTTTT
CDR3 protein: CASSLGTGLGGTGELFF

clone size: once
J gene: TRBJ2-5
V gene: TRBV6-5
D gene: TRBD2
CDR3 DNA: TGTGCCAGCAGTAGAGCTACTAGCGCTCAAGAGACCCAGTACTTC
CDR3 protein: CASSRATSAQETQYF

clone size: NA
J gene: TRBJ1-2
V gene: TRBV11-1
D gene: TRBD1
CDR3 DNA: TGTGCCAGCAGCTCCCGGGACAGACTTAACTATGGCTACACCTTC
CDR3 protein: CASSSRDRLNYGYTF

clone size: NA
J gene: TRBJ2-7
V gene: TRBV7-8
D gene: TRBD1
CDR3 DNA: TGTGCCAGCAGCTCACCGACAGGGGGGACTCGTCAAGCCTACGAGCAGTACTTC
CDR3 protein: CASSSPTGGTRQAYEQYF

clone size: NA
J gene: TRBJ2-3
V gene: TRBV7-7
D gene: NA
CDR3 DNA: TGTGCCAGCTCCCGGGACATCACAGATACGCAGTATTTT
CDR3 protein: CASSRDITDTQYF

clone size: NA
J gene: TRBJ2-7
V gene: TRBV5-6
D gene: NA
CDR3 DNA: TGTGCCAGCAGTCGTGGGGGCAAGACCTACGAGCAGTACTTC
CDR3 protein: CASSRGGKTYEQYF

clone size: NA
J gene: TRBJ1-1
V gene: TRBV15
D gene: TRBD1
CDR3 DNA: TGTGCCACCAGCAACACAGGGGGTCGGATGAACACTGAAGCTTTCTTT
CDR3 protein: CATSNTGGRMNTEAFF

clone size: NA
J gene: TRBJ2-5
V gene: TRBV7-7
D gene: TRBD1
CDR3 DNA: TGTGCTAGCAGCCCCCAGGACAGGTCGGCCCTATACTTC
CDR3 protein: CASSPQDRSALYF

clone size: NA
J gene: TRBJ1-1
V gene: TRBV4-3
D gene: NA
CDR3 DNA: TGCGCCAGCAGCCAAGAAGGAGGAAGACTCACTGAAGCTTTCTTT
CDR3 protein: CASSQEGGRLTEAFF

clone size: NA
J gene: TRBJ1-3
V gene: TRBV7-9
D gene: NA
CDR3 DNA: TGTGCCAGCAGCTTATTAGCCGACGGTCGAGTGAGTGGAAACACCATATATTTT
CDR3 protein: CASSLLADGRVSGNTIYF

clone size: NA
J gene: TRBJ2-7
V gene: TRBV7-2
D gene: NA
CDR3 DNA: TGTGCCAGCAGCTCCCACTACGAGCAGTACTTC
CDR3 protein: CASSSHYEQYF

clone size: NA
J gene: TRBJ2-2
V gene: TRBV28
D gene: NA
CDR3 DNA: TGTGCCAGCAGTTTATCCAGCGCGGGCACCGGGGAGCTGTTTTTT
CDR3 protein: CASSLSSAGTGELFF

clone size: NA
J gene: TRBJ2-7
V gene: TRBV9
D gene: TRBD2
CDR3 DNA: TGTGCCAGCAGCGCCTCTAGCGGGGGGGCCTACGAGCAGTACTTC
CDR3 protein: CASSASSGGAYEQYF

clone size: NA
J gene: TRBJ2-5
V gene: TRBV5-1
D gene: TRBD1
CDR3 DNA: TGCGCCAGCAGTACAGGGGGAGAGACCCAGTACTTC
CDR3 protein: CASSTGGETQYF

clone size: few
J gene: TRBJ2-1
V gene: TRBV4-3
D gene: TRBD2
CDR3 DNA: TGCGCCAGCAGCCAAGGGGGGGGACTAGCGGCCCACTCCTACAATGAGCAGTTCTTC
CDR3 protein: CASSQGGGLAAHSYNEQFF

clone size: NA
J gene: TRBJ2-7
V gene: TRBV9
D gene: NA
CDR3 DNA: TGTGCCAGCAGCGTAGGTCTCAGGGCCACCTACGAGCAGTACTTC
CDR3 protein: CASSVGLRATYEQYF

clone size: once
J gene: TRBJ2-7
V gene: TRBV28
D gene: TRBD2
CDR3 DNA: TGTGCCAGCAGTTTATCAAGCGGGGGGGCTTACGAGCAGTACTTC
CDR3 protein: CASSLSSGGAYEQYF

clone size: NA
J gene: TRBJ1-6
V gene: TRBV7-2
D gene: TRBD1
CDR3 DNA: TGTGCCAGCAGCCGGCGGACAGGGGGCTCTTCACCCCTCCACTTT
CDR3 protein: CASSRRTGGSSPLHF

clone size: NA
J gene: TRBJ2-1
V gene: TRBV7-2
D gene: NA
CDR3 DNA: TGTGCCAGCAGCTTAGCGGGGACACCCAACTACAATGAGCAGTTCTTC
CDR3 protein: CASSLAGTPNYNEQFF

clone size: few
J gene: TRBJ1-2
V gene: TRBV6-1
D gene: NA
CDR3 DNA: TGTGCCAGCAGTGCATGGGCAGGGTATGGCTACACCTTC
CDR3 protein: CASSAWAGYGYTF

clone size: NA
J gene: TRBJ2-3
V gene: TRBV4-3
D gene: NA
CDR3 DNA: TGCGCCAGCAGCCAAGTAAGGGGCCCGACAGATACGCAGTATTTT
CDR3 protein: CASSQVRGPTDTQYF

clone size: NA
J gene: TRBJ2-7
V gene: TRBV27
D gene: NA
CDR3 DNA: TGTGCCAGCAGTTTAAATTATGGGGCCAACTCCTACGAGCAGTACTTC
CDR3 protein: CASSLNYGANSYEQYF

clone size: few
J gene: TRBJ2-1
V gene: TRBV10-1
D gene: TRBD2
CDR3 DNA: TGCGCCAGCAGTGAGTCGCGACTAGCGGAAATGTTCTTC
CDR3 protein: CASSESRLAEMFF

clone size: NA
J gene: TRBJ2-5
V gene: TRBV11-2
D gene: NA
CDR3 DNA: TGTGCCAGCGCTTTCGGAACAGGGCGAGAGACCCAGTACTTC
CDR3 protein: CASAFGTGRETQYF

clone size: once
J gene: TRBJ2-1
V gene: TRBV4-2
D gene: NA
CDR3 DNA: TGTGCCAGCAGCCAAGAGCGGGGACAGATATACAATGAGCAGTTCTTC
CDR3 protein: CASSQERGQIYNEQFF

clone size: NA
J gene: TRBJ2-5
V gene: TRBV27
D gene: NA
CDR3 DNA: TGTGCCAGCAGTTTATCCTTTAGGGGAGAGACCCAGTACTTC
CDR3 protein: CASSLSFRGETQYF

clone size: once
J gene: TRBJ2-7
V gene: TRBV9
D gene: TRBD2
CDR3 DNA: TGTGCCAGCAGCCGGGGAGGGTTGGACCACGAGCAGTACTTC
CDR3 protein: CASSRGGLDHEQYF

clone size: NA
J gene: TRBJ1-2
V gene: TRBV28
D gene: TRBD1
CDR3 DNA: TGTGCCAGCAGTCACTGGACAGGGATAATCTATGGCTACACCTTC
CDR3 protein: CASSHWTGIIYGYTF

clone size: few
J gene: TRBJ1-1
V gene: TRBV6-1
D gene: NA
CDR3 DNA: TGTGCCAGCAGCGAGCGGGACGGGACCACTGAAGCTTTCTTT
CDR3 protein: CASSERDGTTEAFF

clone size: few
J gene: TRBJ2-7
V gene: TRBV19
D gene: NA
CDR3 DNA: TGTGCCAGTAGTATGGGGACTGGCTCCTACGAGCAGTACTTC
CDR3 protein: CASSMGTGSYEQYF

clone size: NA
J gene: TRBJ2-7
V gene: TRBV28
D gene: TRBD1
CDR3 DNA: TGTGCCAGCACCCTTGACAGGGGAAGGAACTACGAGCAGTACTTC
CDR3 protein: CASTLDRGRNYEQYF

clone size: NA
J gene: TRBJ1-3
V gene: TRBV28
D gene: NA
CDR3 DNA: TGTGCCAGCAGCCCCCCACACAGGCTCTCTGGAAACACCATATATTTT
CDR3 protein: CASSPPHRLSGNTIYF

clone size: NA
J gene: TRBJ1-1
V gene: TRBV28
D gene: TRBD1
CDR3 DNA: TGTGCCAGCAGTTCCCCCAGGGGGCTTACTGAAGCTTTCTTT
CDR3 protein: CASSSPRGLTEAFF

clone size: NA
J gene: TRBJ2-2
V gene: TRBV5-4
D gene: TRBD2
CDR3 DNA: TGTGCCAGCAGCTTGGATAGCGGGGGGATCGGGGAGCTGTTTTTT
CDR3 protein: CASSLDSGGIGELFF

clone size: NA
J gene: TRBJ2-7
V gene: TRBV28
D gene: TRBD1
CDR3 DNA: TGTGCCAGCAGGGAGACAGGGATGTCCTACGAGCAGTACTTC
CDR3 protein: CASRETGMSYEQYF

clone size: NA
J gene: TRBJ1-1
V gene: TRBV9
D gene: NA
CDR3 DNA: TGTGCCAGCAGCCTCCGGGGGAAGAACACTGAAGCTTTCTTT
CDR3 protein: CASSLRGKNTEAFF

clone size: NA
J gene: TRBJ1-5
V gene: TRBV2
D gene: NA
CDR3 DNA: TGTGCCAGCAGGCCGGAGGCCCCTCATCAGCCCCAGCATTTT
CDR3 protein: CASRPEAPHQPQHF

clone size: NA
J gene: TRBJ2-3
V gene: TRBV2
D gene: NA
CDR3 DNA: TGTGCCAGCAGTGGGACTAGCACAGATACGCAGTATTTT
CDR3 protein: CASSGTSTDTQYF

clone size: once
J gene: TRBJ1-3
V gene: TRBV18
D gene: NA
CDR3 DNA: TGTGCCAGCTCACCAAACGACAGGTCTGGAAACACCATATATTTT
CDR3 protein: CASSPNDRSGNTIYF

clone size: NA
J gene: TRBJ2-6
V gene: TRBV28
D gene: TRBD1
CDR3 DNA: TGTGCCAGCGCCCTCGGGACAGCCCGCTCTGGGGCCAACGTCCTGACTTTC
CDR3 protein: CASALGTARSGANVLTF

clone size: NA
J gene: TRBJ1-2
V gene: TRBV5-4
D gene: NA
CDR3 DNA: TGTGCCAGCAGCCCCACCCCGGGACACTATAACTATGGCTACACCTTC
CDR3 protein: CASSPTPGHYNYGYTF